This T cell receptor beta chain was recovered during a study of blood T cell repertoires in COVID-19. With 5 bases removed from V and 0 bases from J, the gap between germline ends came to 13 bases. The CDR3 extends over 15 amino acids. In germline, CDR1 is MDHEN, CDR2 SYDVKM. Generated by immunoSEQ multiplex PCR, the TCRdb table keeps only in-frame clones and is missing some. Found here are 250,000 to 400,000 clones, roughly 88% of them singletons; the top ten hold less than 3.5%. The sample taken for sequencing was peripheral blood. The origin of this receptor is a woman younger than 45 with COVID-19, enrolled during active disease. The chain carries TRBV28 and TRBJ1-1, with no clear D. The CDR3 loop reads CASSRAEGMNTEAFF. The CDR3 coding sequence is TGTGCCAGCAGTAGGGCCGAGGGAATGAACACTGAAGCTTTCTTT.